These 18 T cell receptor beta chains share one sample of origin, sequenced in a study of control samples from healthy donors and cancer patients. Assay: immunoSEQ multiplex PCR; the TCRdb copy retains only in-frame clones and omits some. The sample records 84,000 or so clones, around 91% being singletons. The sample comprised blood. These receptors originate from a young man in good health.

This clone was seen a handful of times. The gene calls are TRBV6-5 and TRBJ1-6; possibly TRBD1 for D (5 bases). This CDR3 has 13 amino acids. V lost 8 bases, J lost 9 bases, and 14 bases lay in between. Germline loops: CDR1 MNHEY, CDR2 SVGAGI. The CDR3 nucleotides are TGTGCCAGCTACTCCTCGGGGGGTTCACCCCTCCACTTT. Amino acids: CASYSSGGSPLHF.

V gene TRBV19 combines with J gene TRBJ1-5; 7 bases line up with TRBD1. After removal of 3 bases from V and 4 bases from J, the junction contained 3 bases not matched to a gene. The V gene's germline CDR1 is LNHDA and CDR2 SQIVND (reference sequence). This CDR3 is built from 14 residues. CDR3 sequence (DNA): TGTGCCAGTAGTATCCGGACAGGTAATCAGCCCCAGCATTTT. Translation gives CASSIRTGNQPQHF.

The chain couples TRBV19 to TRBJ2-7; 8 bases are shared with TRBD1. There are 15 residues in the CDR3. V lost 9 bases and J lost 0; bases outside the gene matches: 10. The germline gives CDR1 LNHDA, CDR2 SQIVND (reference sequence). The CDR3: CASRGQGVGSYEQYF. Here the CDR3 DNA reads TGTGCCAGCCGCGGACAGGGAGTCGGCTCCTACGAGCAGTACTTC.

The chain recombines TRBV4-3 with TRBJ2-7; 9 bases fit TRBD1. CDR1 and CDR2 from the germline V gene are LGHNA and YSLEER. V lost 4 bases and J lost 2; bases outside the gene matches: 9. The CDR3 is made up of 16 amino acids. The CDR3 sequence is CASSRGTGYPTYEQYF. The DNA of the CDR3 is TGCGCCAGCAGCCGAGGGACAGGGTATCCTACCTACGAGCAGTACTTC.

The CDR3 nucleotides read TGTGCCAGCAGCTTGTCCGGGAAGAGCTACGAGCAGTACTTC. It is translated as CASSLSGKSYEQYF. The rearrangement uses TRBV7-9 and TRBJ2-7; perhaps TRBD2 as D (5 bases). CDR3 length: 14 residues. V was cut by 3 bases and J by 3 bases, with 12 bases left in between. Looked up from germline, CDR1 is SEHNR and CDR2 is FQNEAQ (reference sequence). Variable domain in full (rest from reference TRBV7-9 and TRBJ2-7): DTGVSQNPRHKITKRGQNVTFRCDPISEHNRLYWYRQTLGQGPEFLTYFQNEAQLEKSRLLSDRFSAERPKGSFSTLEIQRTEQGDSAMYLCASSLSGKSYEQYFGPGTRLTVT.

The sample holds one count of this clone. CDR3 DNA sequence: TGTGCCAGCAGCTTTAGCGGAAATGAGCAGTTCTTC. Translating gives CASSFSGNEQFF. The chain uses TRBV11-2 and TRBJ2-1; D perhaps matches TRBD2 (6 bases). This CDR3 contains 12 residues. Trimming took off 3 bases at V and 7 bases at J, with 7 bases between the two ends. From germline, CDR1 is SGHAT and CDR2 FQNNGV.

The chain is built from TRBV18 and TRBJ1-1; D uncertain. With 5 bases removed from V and 3 bases from J, the gap between germline ends came to 7 bases. Germline CDR1 reads KGHSH; CDR2 reads LQKENI. The CDR3 runs to 12 residues. Here the CDR3 DNA reads TGTGCCAGCTCAAACTCCGACACTGAAGCTTTCTTT. This encodes CASSNSDTEAFF.

V usage is TRBV19 and J usage is TRBJ1-2; 7 bases are shared with TRBD1. With V trimmed by 6 bases and J by 4 bases, 5 bases remained unmatched. The CDR3 runs to 13 residues. The germline CDR1 and CDR2 sequences are LNHDA and SQIVND (reference sequence). The CDR3 region has the DNA TGTGCCAGTAGCGATCGGGACAGCTATGGCTACACCTTC. Residues: CASSDRDSYGYTF.

V gene TRBV5-3 combines with J gene TRBJ2-5; possible D gene TRBD1, 5 bases. TRBV5-3 falls under the ORF class, with uncertain function. The CDR3 totals 17 residues. Trimming stripped 0 bases from V and 4 bases from J, with 19 bases between. CDR3 protein: CARSLGGFQGHAETQYF. The DNA for the CDR3 is TGTGCCAGAAGCTTGGGGGGATTCCAGGGTCATGCAGAGACCCAGTACTTC.

The chain uses TRBV10-3 and TRBJ2-1; D could derive from TRBD1 or TRBD2 (5 bases each). CDR1 is ENHRY, CDR2 SYGVKD, per germline. V lost 5 bases to trimming and J lost 5 bases, with 19 bases between them. The CDR3 has 16 residues. The CDR3 sequence is CAISYEYEGWNNEQFF. CDR3 nucleotide sequence: TGTGCCATCAGTTACGAGTACGAGGGGTGGAACAATGAGCAGTTCTTC.

This sequence joins TRBV12-1 and TRBJ2-2. TRBV12-1 is a pseudogene locus. The CDR3 runs to 17 residues. The CDR3, as DNA: TGTGCCAGCAGCTCGCCCTCCAGAAGGGGGGACACCGGGGAGCTGTTTTTT. This codes for CASSSPSRRGDTGELFF.

The rearrangement joins TRBV18 to TRBJ1-1; D is unresolved. The CDR3 runs to 14 residues. The germline gives CDR1 KGHSH, CDR2 LQKENI. The germline V and J ends were trimmed by 6 bases and 0 bases, with 11 bases remaining between them. CDR3 bases: TGTGCCAGCTCGTCAGGTATTTTGAACACTGAAGCTTTCTTT. Translated, it gives CASSSGILNTEAFF.

This chain uses TRBV7-6 with TRBJ2-7, with D unclear. The CDR3 has 14 residues. The germline V and J ends were trimmed by 0 bases and 0 bases, with 6 bases remaining between them. Looked up from germline, CDR1 is SGHVS and CDR2 is FNYEAQ. CDR3 in amino acids: CASSLAGSSYEQYF. Written as DNA, the CDR3 is TGTGCCAGCAGCTTAGCGGGAAGCTCCTACGAGCAGTACTTC.

A single count supports this clone. The rearrangement links TRBV12-3 or TRBV12-4 to TRBJ2-7; D gene ambiguous. The CDR3 totals 13 residues. The V end was cut by 5 bases, the J end by 3 bases, with 11 bases between. The CDR3 DNA sequence: TGTGCCAGCAGTCTCATGACTGACTACGAGCAGTACTTC. It translates to CASSLMTDYEQYF.

This clone was seen only once. The chain employs TRBV7-9 and TRBJ1-5; TRBD1 matches 9 bases. Germline CDR1 and CDR2: SEHNR and FQNEAQ (reference sequence). CDR3 size: 15 residues. V lost 1 base and J lost 10; bases outside the gene matches: 8. The CDR3 DNA reads TGTGCCAGCAGCTTAGACAGGGGGCCCGTCCATCCCCAGCATTTT. Its protein product is CASSLDRGPVHPQHF.

This sequence joins TRBV30 and TRBJ2-5, with 9 bases aligning to TRBD1. The CDR3 is 15 residues long. The V gene end was trimmed by 2 bases and the J gene end by 2 bases; junction bases not matched to a gene: 6. Per the germline V gene, CDR1 is GTSNPN and CDR2 is SVGIG (reference sequence). In DNA, the CDR3 is TGTGCCTGGAGTCGGCGGGACAGGGCACAAGAGACCCAGTACTTC. Translating it yields CAWSRRDRAQETQYF.

This clone was found many times. The chain uses TRBV19 and TRBJ1-5; 11 nucleotides agree with TRBD1. The CDR3 is 15 residues long. The V gene's germline CDR1 is LNHDA and CDR2 SQIVND (reference sequence). J was trimmed by 7 bases and V by 2 bases; bases with no gene match: 4. CDR3 bases: TGTGCCAGTAGTATAAGCAGGGACAGGGGGCAGCCCCAGCATTTT. This codes for CASSISRDRGQPQHF. Using reference TRBV19 and TRBJ1-5 for the parts outside the CDR3, the full variable domain is DGGITQSPKYLFRKEGQNVTLSCEQNLNHDAMYWYRQDPGQGLRLIYYSQIVNDFQKGDIAEGYSVSREKKESFPLTVTSAQKNPTAFYLCASSISRDRGQPQHFGDGTRLSIL.

V usage is TRBV5-1 and J usage is TRBJ2-3; D gene ambiguous. CDR1 and CDR2 from the germline V gene are SGHRS and YFSETQ. The CDR3 has 15 amino acids. Trimming left V 1 base short and J 1 base short, with 10 bases between. DNA of the CDR3: TGCGCCAGCAGCTTGAGCAGTGGCGGCACAGATACGCAGTATTTT. It codes for CASSLSSGGTDTQYF.